This record looks at one T cell receptor beta chain sequence and its context. This sample stems from a study of OX40 agonist ivuxolimab in advanced cancers. TCRdb's table, derived via immunoSEQ multiplex PCR, lists solely in-frame clones and lacks some. Among approximately 65,000 clones, approximately 88% were seen once, and the ten largest hold around 0.78%. The material sequenced was CD4+ or CD8+ T cells sorted from blood, taken in a trial of the OX40 agonist ivuxolimab. The clonotype comes from an adult with an advanced solid tumor such as melanoma, head and neck, liver or kidney cancer.

CDR3 loop: CASSILTGAMNTEAFF. For the CDR3, the DNA is TGCGCCAGCAGCATCCTGACAGGGGCCATGAACACTGAAGCTTTCTTT. This rearrangement joins TRBV5-1 to TRBJ1-1, with 8 bases lining up with TRBD1. Per germline, CDR1 SGHRS and CDR2 YFSETQ. The CDR3 extends over 16 amino acids. With V trimmed by 4 bases and J by 0 bases, 8 bases remained unmatched. Supplemented by reference TRBV5-1 and TRBJ1-1, the full variable domain reads KAGVTQTPRYLIKTRGQQVTLSCSPISGHRSVSWYQQTPGQGLQFLFEYFSETQRNKGNFPGRFSGRQFSNSRSEMNVSTLELGDSALYLCASSILTGAMNTEAFFGQGTRLTVV.